One sample yielded the 18 T cell receptor beta chains listed below, sequenced in a study of cytotoxic CD8 clonotypes in ibrutinib-treated CLL. Assay used: immunoSEQ multiplex PCR; TCRdb lists only in-frame clones, some missing. The sample has around 300,000 clones; about 80% are singletons. The sequences come from PBMCs, collected before ibrutinib treatment. All receptors derive from a human donor with chronic lymphocytic leukemia.

This chain joins TRBV4-1 and TRBJ2-2; D gene ambiguous. The germline V gene encodes CDR1 MGHRA and CDR2 YSYEKL. V was pared by 8 bases and J by 6 bases, with 19 bases between. This CDR3 has 15 residues. CDR3 sequence (DNA): TGCGCCAGCGAACGTGGGGAAGGCGCTTCCGGGGAGCTGTTTTTT. The encoded protein is CASERGEGASGELFF.

The chain employs TRBV20-1 and TRBJ1-2; no definite D call. This CDR3 contains 11 residues. The ends were cut back, 0 bases at V and 8 bases at J, with 7 bases in the middle. Per the germline V gene, CDR1 is DFQATT and CDR2 is SNEGSKA (reference sequence). The DNA for the CDR3 is TGCAGTGCTAGAGACCGTCGGGGCTACACCTTC. Translating gives CSARDRRGYTF.

J is TRBJ1-1 and V is TRBV28; D is unclear. This CDR3 has 13 amino acids. Germline V CDR1 and CDR2: MDHEN, SYDVKM. Trimming stripped 2 bases from V and 3 bases from J, with 7 bases between. CDR3 sequence: CASSLVAYTEAFF. CDR3 nucleotides: TGTGCCAGCAGTTTAGTTGCCTACACTGAAGCTTTCTTT.

The chain has TRBV5-1 and TRBJ2-5, with D uncertain. The CDR3 covers 12 residues. V dropped 0 bases and J dropped 9 bases, with 9 bases sitting between them. The V gene's germline CDR1 is SGHRS and CDR2 YFSETQ. The CDR3 DNA reads TGCGCCAGCAGCTTGGAGGGTAGGGCCCAGTACTTC. Its translation: CASSLEGRAQYF.

The V call is TRBV27, the J call TRBJ2-1; D perhaps matches TRBD2 (5 bases). The V gene lost 3 bases and the J gene lost 3 bases, with 6 bases spanning the gap. The CDR3 is 13 amino acids. The V gene's germline CDR1 is MNHEY and CDR2 SMNVEV (reference sequence). The CDR3 sequence: CASSFGVYNEQFF. In DNA, the CDR3 is TGTGCCAGCAGTTTCGGGGTCTACAATGAGCAGTTCTTC.

V and J are TRBV9 and TRBJ1-2; the D gene is possibly TRBD1 (5 bases). Germline-derived CDR1 and CDR2 are SGDLS and YYNGEE. CDR3 length: 14 residues. The V end was cut by 0 bases, the J end by 2 bases, with 8 bases between. In DNA form, the CDR3 reads TGTGCCAGCAGCGTAGCTCGGGGGAACTATGGCTACACCTTC. This gives the protein CASSVARGNYGYTF. Full variable domain (outside the CDR3, taken from reference TRBV9 and TRBJ1-2): DSGVTQTPKHLITATGQRVTLRCSPRSGDLSVYWYQQSLDQGLQFLIQYYNGEERAKGNILERFSAQQFPDLHSELNLSSLELGDSALYFCASSVARGNYGYTFGSGTRLTVV.

DNA of the CDR3: TGTGCCAGCAGTGAGGCCAGACAAAGGGGCTACACCTTC. Amino acids: CASSEARQRGYTF. This chain connects TRBV25-1 to TRBJ1-2; D uncertain. CDR1 is MGHDK and CDR2 is SYGVNS in the germline V gene. The CDR3 extends over 13 amino acids. V dropped 3 bases and J dropped 8 bases, with 13 bases sitting between them.

This rearrangement joins TRBV18 to TRBJ2-3; the match to TRBD2 covers 11 bases. Trimming at V came to 0 bases and at J to 2 bases, leaving 13 bases not matched to a gene. Germline V gene data show CDR1 as KGHSH and CDR2 as LQKENI. There are 20 residues in the CDR3. CDR3 loop: CASSPPSFLAGGKITDTQYF. The CDR3 DNA is TGTGCCAGCTCACCACCGTCATTCCTAGCGGGAGGAAAGATCACAGATACGCAGTATTTT.

The V call is TRBV10-3, the J call TRBJ2-7, with 13 positions matching TRBD2. The ends lost 6 bases at V and 6 bases at J; junction bases unmatched: 8. The CDR3 totals 15 residues. CDR1 is ENHRY and CDR2 is SYGVKD in the germline V gene. CDR3 sequence reads: CAISSGLAGVLEQYF. CDR3 bases: TGTGCCATCAGCTCCGGACTAGCGGGAGTCCTCGAGCAGTACTTC.

With regard to this clone: The identical CDR3 is also encoded by other nucleotide sequences in the sample. This chain joins TRBV5-1 and TRBJ2-7; D call uncertain. The CDR3 length is 12 residues. From germline, CDR1 is SGHRS and CDR2 YFSETQ. V lost 2 bases to trimming and J lost 2 bases, with 5 bases between them. The DNA of the CDR3 is TGCGCCAGCAGCTTACACCCCTACGAGCAGTACTTC. Its translation is CASSLHPYEQYF.

This sequence joins TRBV7-3 and TRBJ2-1, with 10 bases matching TRBD2. The germline CDR1 and CDR2 sequences are SGHTA and FQGTGA. This CDR3 is 19 amino acids long. The J segment lost 5 bases and the V segment lost 2 bases, leaving 15 bases of the junction unmatched. The CDR3 DNA sequence: TGTGCCAGCAGCTTACGTGGAGCGGGAGGGCTTTTCCCCCACAATGAGCAGTTCTTC. Translation: CASSLRGAGGLFPHNEQFF. The full variable domain, rest sourced from reference TRBV7-3 and TRBJ2-1, is GAGVSQTPSNKVTEKGKYVELRCDPISGHTALYWYRQSLGQGPEFLIYFQGTGAADDSGLPNDRFFAVRPEGSVSTLKIQRTERGDSAVYLCASSLRGAGGLFPHNEQFFGPGTRLTVL.

This clone came up a few times. V is TRBV4-2 and J is TRBJ1-3; 7 bases match TRBD1. Per germline, CDR1 LGHNA and CDR2 YNFKEQ. J was trimmed by 3 bases and V by 1 base; bases with no gene match: 6. There are 16 residues in the CDR3. CDR3 residues: CASSQGQGSDGNTIYF. The DNA for the CDR3 is TGTGCCAGCAGCCAAGGACAGGGATCGGATGGAAACACCATATATTTT.

V is TRBV29-1 and J is TRBJ1-4; 7 positions match TRBD1. The CDR3 is made up of 15 amino acids. V was pared by 1 base and J by 10 bases, with 12 bases of the junction left unmatched. The V gene's germline CDR1 is SQVTM and CDR2 ANQGSEA. The CDR3 here is CSVEARQGGDGKLFF. Written as DNA, the CDR3 is TGCAGCGTTGAAGCCCGACAGGGTGGAGATGGAAAACTGTTTTTT.

The chain carries TRBV19 and TRBJ2-2; the D gene is possibly TRBD2 (6 bases). Germline-derived CDR1 and CDR2 are LNHDA and SQIVND (reference sequence). The CDR3 contains 15 residues. Trimming removed 5 bases at V and 4 bases at J, with 14 bases between. CDR3 DNA: TGTGCCAGTAGTCCCCGGAGGGCTGGCACCGGGGAGCTGTTTTTT. This translates into CASSPRRAGTGELFF.

The chain joins TRBV27 to TRBJ1-1; TRBD1 might be the D (5 bases). This CDR3 has 16 residues. Germline V gene lookup returns CDR1 MNHEY and CDR2 SMNVEV (reference sequence). Deletions cut 0 bases from V and 5 bases from J, with 16 bases between. The CDR3 DNA reads as TGTGCCAGCAGTTTATCGTTGCGGGGGAGGGAGACTGAAGCTTTCTTT. Protein: CASSLSLRGRETEAFF.

V usage is TRBV18 and J usage is TRBJ2-2; D gene ambiguous. CDR1 is KGHSH, CDR2 LQKENI, per germline. The CDR3 runs 14 residues. The germline V and J ends were trimmed by 5 bases and 2 bases, with 9 bases remaining between them. The DNA of the CDR3 is TGTGCCAGCTCAGTAATATCCAACACCGGGGAGCTGTTTTTT. This sequence encodes CASSVISNTGELFF.

The sample holds one count of this clone. V and J are TRBV6-1 and TRBJ2-1; 9 nucleotides align to TRBD2. The CDR3 is 14 amino acids. In germline, CDR1 is MNHNS, CDR2 SASEGT. Germline trimming cut 4 bases from V and 6 bases from J; bases unmatched to any gene: 4. The CDR3 DNA follows: TGTGCCAGCAGTGGGCTAGCGGGACCCAATGAGCAGTTCTTC. Protein product: CASSGLAGPNEQFF.

The chain couples TRBV30 to TRBJ1-4, with D tentatively TRBD1 (5 bases). CDR1 and CDR2 (germline): GTSNPN, SVGIG (reference sequence). Between the trimmed V and J ends, which lost 0 bases and 6 bases, there was a span of 11 bases. The CDR3 spans 14 residues. Written as DNA, the CDR3 is TGTGCCTGGAGTGTACGCGGGACCGATGAAAAACTGTTTTTT. Translated: CAWSVRGTDEKLFF.